The clone carrying this TCR beta chain occurred a few times. This CDR3 has 18 amino acids. The V end lost 1 base, the J end lost 0 bases, and 18 bases lay between the germline ends. CDR1 SGHAT and CDR2 FQNNGV come from the germline V gene. This specimen comes from a study of blood T cell repertoires in COVID-19. Turning to the study itself: T cells, B-cell-depleted T cells, or PBMCs supplied cDNA or gDNA.

TCRdb's table, derived via immunoSEQ multiplex PCR, lists solely in-frame clones and lacks some. The sample contains more than 85,000 clones, roughly 76% of which appear only once. V usage is TRBV11-2 and J usage is TRBJ1-2; D is unclear. This sequence originates from a woman aged 55-70 years with acute or convalescent COVID-19. What was sequenced was peripheral blood. DNA for the CDR3: TGTGCCAGCAGCTTAGCCCCGACCATTGACATAGCTAACTATGGCTACACCTTC. Its translation: CASSLAPTIDIANYGYTF.